This T cell receptor beta chain was retrieved from a study of blood T cells in healthy people across ages. Study-wide findings and caveats: The study regarded diversity estimates from one million T cells as underestimates. In these data, TCR beta diversity tracked strongly with naive T cell percentage.

PCR was performed a second time for about 7 to 12 cycles using a sample-barcoded 5' primer and a J-beta primer mix. Each cDNA molecule, via a template-switch adaptor with 12 random nucleotides, was tagged. MiXCR, run by TCRdb on the 5' RACE reads, gives a single entry per CDR3 protein. The data contain around 1,700,000 distinct CDR3 sequences, about 30% of them singletons. Isolation yielded PBMCs, at least 6 million per sample, in every case. This CDR3 spans 15 amino acids. V was pared by 0 bases and J by 4 bases, with 16 bases between. Germline V lookup: CDR1 DFQATT, CDR2 SNEGSKA (reference sequence). Turning to this clonotype: Its antigen is unidentified.

The rearrangement joins TRBV20-1 to TRBJ2-7, with a weak D call TRBD2 (6 bases). The material sequenced was blood. The clonotype comes from a woman in her twenties or thirties in good health. The DNA of the CDR3 is TGCAGTGCTAGAGATCCGGGACTCCTAGCTTACGAGCAGTACTTC. Encoded protein: CSARDPGLLAYEQYF.